This TCR beta chain was documented in a study of regulatory T cells in long-lasting Graves disease. In building TCR beta libraries, iRepertoire HTBI primers were used together with Arm-PCR of CDR3 regions. TCRdb independently ran MiXCR on the multiplex PCR reads; one entry per CDR3 protein. There are 350,000 to 500,000 distinct CDR3 sequences in the sample; around 15% occur only once, and roughly 15% lies in the top ten. Findings and limits, study-wide: Relative to newly diagnosed Graves' patients, persistent ones had lower TCR diversity.

Time point denoted: newly diagnosed GD, antithyroid drugs for less than 3 months. The TCR library was made from RNA that had been extracted from PBMCs in TRIzol. This clonotype was recorded at least ten times. Its specificity is unknown. Another study also made use of these data, one on T cells in Graves' hyperthyroidism and ophthalmopathy. That paper notes: Those with hyperthyroidism were 18 to 65 years old, newly diagnosed, and ill for under 2 months. TCR CDR3 underwent first-round RT-PCR with the HTBI primer set.

The source is a woman in her 50s with Graves disease. The sample in question was peripheral blood mononuclear cells (PBMCs), obtained at new diagnosis, from a patient treated with antithyroid drugs.

This chain's CDR3 is CASSASAGTNEQFF. The CDR3 DNA is TGCGCCAGCAGCGCTAGCGCCGGTACGAATGAGCAGTTCTTC. The chain is built from TRBV5-1 and TRBJ2-1; weak D call: TRBD2 (6 bases). Germline V CDR1 and CDR2: SGHRS, YFSETQ. The CDR3 is 14 amino acids. Trimming took 4 bases from V and 7 from J, leaving 15 bases between them.